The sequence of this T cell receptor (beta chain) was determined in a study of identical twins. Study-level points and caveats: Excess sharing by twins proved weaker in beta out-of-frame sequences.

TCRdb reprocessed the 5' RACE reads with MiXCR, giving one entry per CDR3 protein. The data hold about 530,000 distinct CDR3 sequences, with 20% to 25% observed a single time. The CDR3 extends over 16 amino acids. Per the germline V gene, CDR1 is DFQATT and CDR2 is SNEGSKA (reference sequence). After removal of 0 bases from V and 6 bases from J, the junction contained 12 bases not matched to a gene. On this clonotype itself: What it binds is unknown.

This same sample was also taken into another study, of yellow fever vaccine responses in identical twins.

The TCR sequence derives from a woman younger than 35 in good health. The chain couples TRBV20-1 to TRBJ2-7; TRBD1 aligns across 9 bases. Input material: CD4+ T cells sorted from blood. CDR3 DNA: TGCAGTGCTAGAGAAATGTGGACAGGGGATTTGTTCGAGCAGTACGTC. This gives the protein CSAREMWTGDLFEQYV.